This T cell receptor (beta chain) derives from a study of blood T cell repertoires in COVID-19. Produced via immunoSEQ multiplex PCR; TCRdb's table is partial and in-frame only. Among around 150,000 clones, roughly 80% were seen once, and the ten largest hold approximately 17%. The specimen was peripheral blood. This receptor was obtained from a man aged 50 or older with acute or convalescent COVID-19.

CDR3 bases: TGCGCCAGCAGCTCCGACATTTACTATGGCTACACCTTC. Its translation: CASSSDIYYGYTF. The V call is TRBV4-1, the J call TRBJ1-2; D not certain. Germline V gene sequence: CDR1 MGHRA, CDR2 YSYEKL. The CDR3 is 13 residues long. Trimming removed 5 bases at V and 3 bases at J, with 10 bases between.